This TCR beta chain was sequenced for a study of response to subunit inactivated influenza vaccine. This clonotype appeared once. Its antigen remains unidentified. Findings and limits, study-wide: Each seasonal influenza vaccination recruits few new T cells, the authors suggested.

TCRdb passed the RT-PCR reads through MiXCR, listing each CDR3 protein once. Of about 520,000 distinct CDR3 sequences listed, approximately 7.8% are singletons. The CDR3 consists of 15 residues. Germline CDR1 reads SGHNT; CDR2 reads YYREEE (reference sequence). Trimming removed 0 bases from V and 6 bases from J; junction bases left unmatched: 7. Material: PBMCs from blood, obtained approximately 25 months after vaccination. The clonotype was recovered from a man between 50 and 70 years old who received an inactivated influenza vaccine. The chain uses TRBV5-4 and TRBJ2-3; 7 bases line up with TRBD2. The CDR3 sequence is CASSLGGRTMDTQYF. In DNA, the CDR3 is TGTGCCAGCAGCTTGGGCGGGAGAACCATGGATACGCAGTATTTT.